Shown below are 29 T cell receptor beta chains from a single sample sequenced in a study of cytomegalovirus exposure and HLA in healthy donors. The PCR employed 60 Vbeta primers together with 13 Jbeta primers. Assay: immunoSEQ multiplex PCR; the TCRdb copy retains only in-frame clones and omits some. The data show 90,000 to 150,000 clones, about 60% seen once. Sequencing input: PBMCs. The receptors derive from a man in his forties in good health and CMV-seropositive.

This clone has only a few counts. In DNA form, the CDR3 reads TGCGCCAGCAGCTCCCAACAGGGGCAGTTGCCAGATACGCAGTATTTT. Its translation: CASSSQQGQLPDTQYF. V is TRBV5-1 and J is TRBJ2-3; 7 nucleotides agree with TRBD1. The CDR3 has 16 amino acids. Trimming took 3 bases from V and 4 from J; bases not matched to a gene: 11. The germline CDR1 and CDR2 sequences are SGHRS and YFSETQ.

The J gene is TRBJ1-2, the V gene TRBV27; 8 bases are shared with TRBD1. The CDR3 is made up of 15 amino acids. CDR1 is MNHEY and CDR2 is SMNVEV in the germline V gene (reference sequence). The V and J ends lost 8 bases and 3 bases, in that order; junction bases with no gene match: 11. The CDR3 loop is CASATTNRGDYGYTF. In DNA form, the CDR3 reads TGTGCCAGCGCTACCACCAACAGGGGGGACTATGGCTACACCTTC.

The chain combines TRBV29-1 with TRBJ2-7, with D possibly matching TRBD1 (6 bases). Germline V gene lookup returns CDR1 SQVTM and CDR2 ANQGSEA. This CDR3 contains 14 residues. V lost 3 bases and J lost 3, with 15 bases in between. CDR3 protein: CSVEMTGPNYEQYF. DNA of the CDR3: TGCAGCGTTGAGATGACAGGCCCTAACTACGAGCAGTACTTC.

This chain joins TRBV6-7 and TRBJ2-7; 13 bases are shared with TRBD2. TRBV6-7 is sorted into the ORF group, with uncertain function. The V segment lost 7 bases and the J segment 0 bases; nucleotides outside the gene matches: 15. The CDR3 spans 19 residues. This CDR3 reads CASILGLTSGGFGSYEQYF. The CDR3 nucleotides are TGTGCCAGCATTCTGGGCCTGACTAGCGGGGGGTTCGGCTCCTACGAGCAGTACTTC.

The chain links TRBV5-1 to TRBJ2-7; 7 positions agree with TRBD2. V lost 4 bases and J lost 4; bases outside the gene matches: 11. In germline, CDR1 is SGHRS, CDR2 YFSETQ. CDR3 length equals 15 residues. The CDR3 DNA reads TGCGCCAGCAGCGTAACCGGGACTAACTCTTACGAGCAGTACTTC. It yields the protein CASSVTGTNSYEQYF.

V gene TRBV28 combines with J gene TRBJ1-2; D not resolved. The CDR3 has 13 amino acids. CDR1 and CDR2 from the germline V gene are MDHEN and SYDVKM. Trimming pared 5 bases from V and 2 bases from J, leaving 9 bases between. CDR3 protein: CASSPGGNYGYTF. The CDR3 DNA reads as TGTGCCAGCAGTCCGGGAGGCAACTATGGCTACACCTTC.

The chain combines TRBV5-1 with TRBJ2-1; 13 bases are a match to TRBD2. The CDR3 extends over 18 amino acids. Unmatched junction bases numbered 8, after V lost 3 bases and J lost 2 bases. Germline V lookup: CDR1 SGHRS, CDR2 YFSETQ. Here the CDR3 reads CASSSVGLAGSTYNEQFF. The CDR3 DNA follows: TGCGCCAGCAGCTCGGTGGGACTAGCGGGATCCACCTACAATGAGCAGTTCTTC.

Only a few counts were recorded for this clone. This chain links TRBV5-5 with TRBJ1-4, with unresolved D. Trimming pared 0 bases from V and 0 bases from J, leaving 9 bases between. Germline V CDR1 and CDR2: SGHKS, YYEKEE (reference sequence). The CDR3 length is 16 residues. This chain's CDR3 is CASSLALAATNEKLFF. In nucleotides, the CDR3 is TGTGCCAGCAGCTTGGCCCTCGCGGCAACTAATGAAAAACTGTTTTTT.

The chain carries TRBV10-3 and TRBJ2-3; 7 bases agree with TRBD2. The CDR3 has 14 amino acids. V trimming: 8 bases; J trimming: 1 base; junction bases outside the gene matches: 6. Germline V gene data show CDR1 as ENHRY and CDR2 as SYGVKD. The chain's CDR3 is CAIRRRERTDTQYF. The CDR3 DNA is TGTGCCATCCGACGGCGGGAGCGCACAGATACGCAGTATTTT.

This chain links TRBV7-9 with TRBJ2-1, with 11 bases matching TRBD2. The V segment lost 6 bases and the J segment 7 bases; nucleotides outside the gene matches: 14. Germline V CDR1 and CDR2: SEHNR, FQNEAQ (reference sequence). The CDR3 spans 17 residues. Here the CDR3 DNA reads TGTGCCAGCAGACGGACGGCGACTAGCGGGGCGGGGAATGAGCAGTTCTTC. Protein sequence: CASRRTATSGAGNEQFF.

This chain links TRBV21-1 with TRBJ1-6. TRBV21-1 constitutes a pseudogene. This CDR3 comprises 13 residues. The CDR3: CASADSNNSPLHF. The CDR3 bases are TGTGCCAGCGCGGACTCCAATAATTCACCCCTCCACTTT.

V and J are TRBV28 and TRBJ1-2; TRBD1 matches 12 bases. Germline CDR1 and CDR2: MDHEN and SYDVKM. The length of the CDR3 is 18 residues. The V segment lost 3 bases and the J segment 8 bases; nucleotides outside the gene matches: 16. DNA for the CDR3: TGTGCCAGCAGTTTGGGGGCTGGTGGGGGACAGGGGGCAGAGGGCTACACCTTC. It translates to CASSLGAGGGQGAEGYTF.

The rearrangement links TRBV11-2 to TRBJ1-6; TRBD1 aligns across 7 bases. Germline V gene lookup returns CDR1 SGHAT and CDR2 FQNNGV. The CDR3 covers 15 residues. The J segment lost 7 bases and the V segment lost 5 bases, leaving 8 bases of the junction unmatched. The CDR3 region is CASSQTGPPNSPLHF. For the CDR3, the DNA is TGTGCCAGCAGCCAGACAGGGCCCCCAAATTCACCCCTCCACTTT.

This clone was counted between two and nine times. Written as DNA, the CDR3 is TGTGCCTCGCAGGACAGGGCGGGCAATCAGCCCCAGCATTTT. This sequence encodes CASQDRAGNQPQHF. V is TRBV19 and J is TRBJ1-5; TRBD1 matches at 8 bases. Germline trimming cut 11 bases from V and 2 bases from J; bases unmatched to any gene: 8. Germline V gene sequence: CDR1 LNHDA, CDR2 SQIVND (reference sequence). The CDR3 contains 14 residues.

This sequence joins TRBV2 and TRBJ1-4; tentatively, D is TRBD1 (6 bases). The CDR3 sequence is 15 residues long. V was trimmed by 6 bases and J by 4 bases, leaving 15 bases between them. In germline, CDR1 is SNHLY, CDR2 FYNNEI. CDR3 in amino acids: CASSGKTGLNEKLFF. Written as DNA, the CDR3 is TGTGCCAGCAGCGGGAAGACAGGCCTTAATGAAAAACTGTTTTTT.

This CDR3 is CASSLDIFEDRVSYNEQFF. The CDR3 bases are TGTGCCAGCAGCTTAGATATCTTTGAGGACAGGGTTTCCTACAATGAGCAGTTCTTC. V gene TRBV7-6 combines with J gene TRBJ2-1; 8 nucleotides align to TRBD1. This CDR3 contains 19 residues. Trimming at V came to 1 base and at J to 1 base, leaving 12 bases not matched to a gene. The germline V gene encodes CDR1 SGHVS and CDR2 FNYEAQ.

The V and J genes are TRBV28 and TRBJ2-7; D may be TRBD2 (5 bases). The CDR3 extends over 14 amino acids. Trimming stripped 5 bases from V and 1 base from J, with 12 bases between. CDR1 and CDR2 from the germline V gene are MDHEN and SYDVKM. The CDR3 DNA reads TGTGCCAGCAGTCCCGGGATCGTTTCCTACGAGCAGTACTTC. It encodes CASSPGIVSYEQYF.

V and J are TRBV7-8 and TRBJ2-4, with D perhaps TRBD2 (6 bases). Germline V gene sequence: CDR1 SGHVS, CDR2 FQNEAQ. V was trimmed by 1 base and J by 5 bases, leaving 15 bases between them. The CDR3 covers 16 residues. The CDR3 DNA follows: TGTGCCAGCAGCTTAGAAAAAACTAGCTACGAAAACATTCAGTACTTC. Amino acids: CASSLEKTSYENIQYF.

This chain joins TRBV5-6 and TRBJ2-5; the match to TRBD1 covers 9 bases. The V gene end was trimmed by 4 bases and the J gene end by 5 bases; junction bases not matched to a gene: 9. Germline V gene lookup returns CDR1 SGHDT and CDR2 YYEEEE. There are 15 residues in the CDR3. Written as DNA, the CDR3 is TGTGCCAGCAGCGGACAACAGGGGGCGGGGGAGACCCAGTACTTC. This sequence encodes CASSGQQGAGETQYF.

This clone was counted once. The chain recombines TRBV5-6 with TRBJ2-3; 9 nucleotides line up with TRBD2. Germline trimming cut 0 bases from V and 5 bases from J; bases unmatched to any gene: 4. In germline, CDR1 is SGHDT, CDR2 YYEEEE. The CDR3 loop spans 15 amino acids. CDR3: CASSLAGGGVDTQYF. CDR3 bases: TGTGCCAGCAGCTTGGCCGGCGGGGGGGTAGATACGCAGTATTTT.

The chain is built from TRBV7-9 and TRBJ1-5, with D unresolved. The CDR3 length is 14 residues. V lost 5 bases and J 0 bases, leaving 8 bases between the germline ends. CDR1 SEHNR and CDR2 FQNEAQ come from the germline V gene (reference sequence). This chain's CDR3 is CASSEGGSNQPQHF. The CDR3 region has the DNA TGTGCCAGCAGCGAAGGAGGTAGCAATCAGCCCCAGCATTTT.

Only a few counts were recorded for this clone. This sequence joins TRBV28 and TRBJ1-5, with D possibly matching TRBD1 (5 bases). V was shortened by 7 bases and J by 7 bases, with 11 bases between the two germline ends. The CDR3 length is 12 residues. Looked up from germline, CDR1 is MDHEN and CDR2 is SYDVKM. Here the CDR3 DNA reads TGTGCCAGCAAGGAGGGGTGGCAGCCCCAGCATTTT. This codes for CASKEGWQPQHF.

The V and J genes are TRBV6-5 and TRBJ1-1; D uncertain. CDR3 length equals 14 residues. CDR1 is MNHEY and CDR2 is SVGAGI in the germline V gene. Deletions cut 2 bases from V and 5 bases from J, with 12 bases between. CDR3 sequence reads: CASSYVIRGTEAFF. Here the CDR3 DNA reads TGTGCCAGCAGTTACGTGATCCGGGGAACTGAAGCTTTCTTT.

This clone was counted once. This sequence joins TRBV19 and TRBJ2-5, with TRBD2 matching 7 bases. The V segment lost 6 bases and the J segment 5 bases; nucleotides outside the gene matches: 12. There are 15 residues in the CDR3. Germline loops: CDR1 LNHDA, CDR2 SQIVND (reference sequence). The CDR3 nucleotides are TGTGCCAGTAGCGGAAACGGGGGGACGGGCGAGACCCAGTACTTC. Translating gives CASSGNGGTGETQYF.

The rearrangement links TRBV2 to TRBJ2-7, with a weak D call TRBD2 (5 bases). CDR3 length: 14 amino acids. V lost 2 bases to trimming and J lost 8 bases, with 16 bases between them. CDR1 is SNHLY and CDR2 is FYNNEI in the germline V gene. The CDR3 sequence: CASSETSSTRKQYF. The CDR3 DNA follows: TGTGCCAGCAGTGAAACTAGTAGTACGAGGAAGCAGTACTTC.

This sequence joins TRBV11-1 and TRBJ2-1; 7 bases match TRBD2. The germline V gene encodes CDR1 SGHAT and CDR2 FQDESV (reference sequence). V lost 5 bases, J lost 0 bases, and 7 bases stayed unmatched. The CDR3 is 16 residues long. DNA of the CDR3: TGTGCCAGCAGCCCCACGCTAGCGGCCTCCTACAATGAGCAGTTCTTC. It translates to CASSPTLAASYNEQFF.

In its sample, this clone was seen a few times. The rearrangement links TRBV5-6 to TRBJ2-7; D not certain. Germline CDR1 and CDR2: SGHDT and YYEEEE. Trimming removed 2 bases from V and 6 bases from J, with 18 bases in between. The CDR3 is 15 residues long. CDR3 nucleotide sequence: TGTGCCAGCAGCTTCCAGGCCCAACCGACCCTCGAGCAGTACTTC. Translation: CASSFQAQPTLEQYF.

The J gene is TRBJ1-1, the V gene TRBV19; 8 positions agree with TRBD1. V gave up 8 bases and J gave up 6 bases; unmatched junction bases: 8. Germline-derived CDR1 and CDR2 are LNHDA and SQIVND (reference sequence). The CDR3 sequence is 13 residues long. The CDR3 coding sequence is TGTGCCAGTCAGGACAGGGCCGCCTCTGAAGCTTTCTTT. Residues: CASQDRAASEAFF.

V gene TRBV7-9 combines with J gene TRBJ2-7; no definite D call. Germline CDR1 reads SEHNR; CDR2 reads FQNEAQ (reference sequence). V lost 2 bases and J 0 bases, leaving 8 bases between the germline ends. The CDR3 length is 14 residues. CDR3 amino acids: CASSLSGLSYEQYF. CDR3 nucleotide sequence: TGTGCCAGCAGCTTATCTGGGCTCTCCTACGAGCAGTACTTC.